This is a list of T cell receptor beta chains from one sample in a study of cytomegalovirus exposure and HLA in healthy donors. Some clones are missing from TCRdb's copy, which holds only in-frame ones; the method was immunoSEQ multiplex PCR. The table records more than 50,000 clones, less than 85% of them present only once. Sequenced material: PBMCs. Every receptor here comes from a woman in her fifties or sixties in good health and CMV-seropositive. Both conserved end residues are part of each CDR3. Each record gives: D gene, clone size, V gene, J gene, CDR3 DNA, CDR3 protein. The D gene is left open where the match is weak. The size entry is marked missing in some rows and otherwise reads once, few, many or a size class.

TRBD1	.	TRBV5-1	TRBJ2-1	TGCGCCAGCACCCGGGACAGGGGGCTGAATGAGCAGTTCTTC	CASTRDRGLNEQFF
.	once	TRBV2	TRBJ1-1	TGTGCCAGCAGCGATGAGGGGAACACTGAAGCTTTCTTT	CASSDEGNTEAFF
.	.	TRBV19	TRBJ1-2	TGTGCCAGTACCACGAGCTTAGGACAATATGGCTACACCTTC	CASTTSLGQYGYTF
.	.	TRBV18	TRBJ1-2	TGTGCCAGCTCGGAAGGGGTGGGCTATGGCTACACCTTC	CASSEGVGYGYTF
TRBD1	.	TRBV25-1	TRBJ2-5	TGTGCCAGCAGTGAAATTACAGGGGGCAGGGAGACCCAGTACTTC	CASSEITGGRETQYF
TRBD1	.	TRBV7-9	TRBJ2-1	TGTGCCAGCAGCCCCTGGGACAGGGACTACAATGAGCAGTTCTTC	CASSPWDRDYNEQFF
.	.	TRBV2	TRBJ2-5	TGTGCCAGCAGTGAAAATCAGGAAGAGACCCAGTACTTC	CASSENQEETQYF
TRBD2	.	TRBV30	TRBJ2-5	TGTGCCTGGAGTCGACTAGCGGGGGGGAATTGGGAACGGAGGCAAGAGACCCAGTACTTC	CAWSRLAGGNWERRQETQYF
TRBD2	.	TRBV7-9	TRBJ2-7	TGTGCCAGCAGCTTAGAAGGCGGTAGCGGGTCCTACGAGCAGTACTTC	CASSLEGGSGSYEQYF
.	.	TRBV29-1	TRBJ2-2	TGCAGCATCCAGGCTAATACGGCCGGGGAGCTGTTTTTT	CSIQANTAGELFF
TRBD1	.	TRBV5-8	TRBJ1-5	TGTGCCAGCAGCCCCGGGACAGGCTATAGCAATCAGCCCCAGCATTTT	CASSPGTGYSNQPQHF
.	few	TRBV7-9	TRBJ2-6	TGTTCCAGCAGCTCAATTAGAGGGACTGGGGCCAACGTCCTGACTTTC	CSSSSIRGTGANVLTF
.	.	TRBV7-2	TRBJ1-6	TGTGCCAGCAGCTTAGGGATCCGGGGTTCACCCCTCCACTTT	CASSLGIRGSPLHF
.	.	TRBV29-1	TRBJ1-2	TGCAGCGCTGGGGGGGCCCGAGGGAGCGACTATGGCTACACCTTC	CSAGGARGSDYGYTF
TRBD1	.	TRBV4-3	TRBJ2-7	TGCGCCAGCAGCCAAGACAGGGGGCTTTTCTACGAGCAGTACTTC	CASSQDRGLFYEQYF
.	.	TRBV7-9	TRBJ1-3	TGTTCCAGCAGCTCCCGACAGGCGAGCTCTGGAAACACCATATATTTT	CSSSSRQASSGNTIYF
TRBD1	.	TRBV11-2	TRBJ2-3	TGTGCCAGCAGCCCCATAAGGGGGACAGCTGCTGAGACAGATACGCAGTATTTT	CASSPIRGTAAETDTQYF
TRBD2	.	TRBV27	TRBJ2-3	TGTGCCAGCAGTTCCCGACTAGCCCCTCCGGGACTGAATACGCAGTATTTT	CASSSRLAPPGLNTQYF
.	.	TRBV5-6	TRBJ1-2	TGTGCCAGCAGCTTGAGCGGGGTACATGGCTACACCTTC	CASSLSGVHGYTF
.	.	TRBV19	TRBJ2-7	TGTGCCAGTAGTCTACGAACCTCGACCGACTACGAACACTACGAGCAGTACTTC	CASSLRTSTDYEHYEQYF
TRBD1	.	TRBV27	TRBJ1-2	TGTGCCAGCAGCCCAACAGCAACAGGGGGCGTAGGTGGCTACACCTTC	CASSPTATGGVGGYTF
TRBD1	few	TRBV7-2	TRBJ1-2	TGTGCCAGCAGCTTAAACCGGGACAGGGGCGCCTATGGCTACACCTTC	CASSLNRDRGAYGYTF
.	.	TRBV2	TRBJ2-7	TGTGCCAGCAGTGCAGGGGCAGGCTACGAGCAGTACTTC	CASSAGAGYEQYF
.	.	TRBV10-3	TRBJ2-1	TGTGCCATCAGTGAGGCAGATGAGCAGTTCTTC	CAISEADEQFF
.	.	TRBV19	TRBJ2-7	TGTGCCAGTAGTACCGGACTGGCCTACGAGCAGTACTTC	CASSTGLAYEQYF
.	.	TRBV13	TRBJ2-1	TGTGCCAGCAGCTTTCTGAATGAGCAGTTCTTC	CASSFLNEQFF
.	.	TRBV27	TRBJ1-1	TGTGCCAGCAGTTTATCTGCACAGGGGAACACTGAAGCTTTCTTT	CASSLSAQGNTEAFF
TRBD2	.	TRBV27	TRBJ2-4	TGTGCCAGCGCGCCGAACAGGCTAGCGGGGGCCCCAGCCAAAAACATTCAGTACTTC	CASAPNRLAGAPAKNIQYF
.	.	TRBV4-1	TRBJ2-7	TGCGCCAGCAGCCAAGAGACCCCGGGGGAGCAGTACTTC	CASSQETPGEQYF
TRBD2	.	TRBV29-1	TRBJ2-3	TGCAGCGTTGAAGATGGACTAGCTGTAGCAGATACGCAGTATTTT	CSVEDGLAVADTQYF
.	.	TRBV19	TRBJ1-1	TGTGCCAGTAGTATAGGGGGCAGAACACCCACTGAAGCTTTCTTT	CASSIGGRTPTEAFF
TRBD2	.	TRBV2	TRBJ2-7	TGTGCCAGCACTGGGACTAGCGGTTACGAGCAGTACTTC	CASTGTSGYEQYF
TRBD1	.	TRBV5-1	TRBJ1-2	TGCGCCAGCAGCTTCCGGGACAGGGAAGGATATGGCTACACCTTC	CASSFRDREGYGYTF
TRBD1	.	TRBV5-1	TRBJ1-3	TGCGCCAGCAGCTCCACGTTCAGGGGGCCTAAAAACACCATATATTTT	CASSSTFRGPKNTIYF
.	.	TRBV29-1	TRBJ1-5	TGCAGCGTCCTTGGACTCTCCAATCAGCCCCAGCATTTT	CSVLGLSNQPQHF
TRBD1	.	TRBV6-1	TRBJ1-2	TGTGCCAGCAGAGAGGACAGGGGCCCCCGTGGCTACACCTTC	CASREDRGPRGYTF